The 2 T cell receptor beta chains in this list originate from one sample, sequenced in a study of blood T cells in healthy people across ages (dated by TCRdb to the mid-2010s). The library was built by means of 5' RACE. This sample was sequenced with an Illumina HiSeq 2500. A second PCR of about 6 to 11 cycles was run with a J-beta primer mix and a sample-barcoded 5' primer. TCRdb ran its own pipeline on the public reads, namely fastp trimming at Q25 and MiXCR clone calling, and kept in-frame beta chains. Rows are unified per CDR3 protein, each entry keeping the most common DNA and genes. This sample holds some 560,000 distinct CDR3 sequences; around a quarter were observed only once. Of the sample, roughly 3.5% falls within the top ten clones. These data are also associated with another study on T cells of mothers and their children.

Sequenced sample: blood. The origin of the receptors is a boy aged 2 to 9 in good health.

The chain links TRBV5-1 to TRBJ2-5; D is possibly TRBD2 (5 bases). The CDR3 is 14 residues long. Germline V gene lookup returns CDR1 SGHRS and CDR2 YFSETQ. V lost 2 bases, J lost 1 base, and 9 bases lay in between. The CDR3, as DNA: TGCGCCAGCAGCTTCGGGATGTTCCAAGAGACCCAGTACTTC. This encodes CASSFGMFQETQYF.

This sequence joins TRBV6-2 or TRBV6-3 and TRBJ2-4, with TRBD2 matching over 8 bases. The CDR3 loop spans 18 amino acids. J lost 4 bases, V lost 0 bases, and 11 bases had no gene match. Germline assignment: CDR1 MNHEY and CDR2 SVGEGT. Written as DNA, the CDR3 is TGTGCCAGCAGTTACTCGATCGGTAGCGGGACCTCGAAAAACATTCAGTACTTC. It encodes CASSYSIGSGTSKNIQYF.